This T cell receptor (beta chain) appears in the sequencing data of a study of blood T cell repertoires in COVID-19. Study-wide background: Acute-phase and convalescent COVID-19 samples originated in the United States, Italy and Spain. In each case, the material was cDNA or gDNA derived from T cells, B-cell-depleted T cells, or PBMCs.

After removal of 5 bases from V and 5 bases from J, the junction contained 14 bases not matched to a gene. The CDR3 has 17 residues. Authors' analysis steps: Amplifying reference gene primers gave estimates of nucleated cell counts. Libraries were prepared by immunoSEQ multiplex PCR; TCRdb keeps only in-frame clonotypes and omits some of them. That table is the source of V, J and clone size, and D and trimming were worked out from the DNA. The table lists 100,000 to 150,000 clones, more than 60% of them singletons, with roughly 5.6% in the top ten. The source is a man in his 70s with acute or convalescent COVID-19. Sequencing was carried out using peripheral blood. The chain combines TRBV23-1 with TRBJ2-1, with TRBD2 matching 8 bases. TRBV23-1 is given ORF status, its function remaining uncertain. The CDR3 is CASSNSRGTRADNEQFF. Here the CDR3 DNA reads TGCGCCAGCAGTAACAGTCGCGGGACTAGAGCCGACAATGAGCAGTTCTTC.